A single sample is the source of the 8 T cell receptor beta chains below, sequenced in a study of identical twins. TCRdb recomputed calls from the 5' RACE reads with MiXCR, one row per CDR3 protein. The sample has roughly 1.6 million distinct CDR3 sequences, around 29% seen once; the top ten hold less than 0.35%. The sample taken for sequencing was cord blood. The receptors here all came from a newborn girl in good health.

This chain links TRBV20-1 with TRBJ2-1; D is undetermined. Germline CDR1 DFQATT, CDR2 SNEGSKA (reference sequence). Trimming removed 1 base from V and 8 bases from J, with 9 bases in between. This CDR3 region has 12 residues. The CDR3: CSARAFVDEQFF. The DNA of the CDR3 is TGCAGTGCTAGAGCCTTCGTGGATGAGCAGTTCTTC.

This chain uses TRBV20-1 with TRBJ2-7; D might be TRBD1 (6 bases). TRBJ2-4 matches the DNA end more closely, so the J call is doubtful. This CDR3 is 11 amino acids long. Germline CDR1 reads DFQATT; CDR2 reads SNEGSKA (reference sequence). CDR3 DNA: TGCAGTGCTAGTTGGGGGCCCATTCAGTACTTC. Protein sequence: CSASWGPIQYF.

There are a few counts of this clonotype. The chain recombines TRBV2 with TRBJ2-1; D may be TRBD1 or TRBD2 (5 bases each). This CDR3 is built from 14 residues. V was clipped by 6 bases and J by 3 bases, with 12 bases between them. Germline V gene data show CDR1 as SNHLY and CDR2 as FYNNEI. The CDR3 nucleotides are TGTGCCAGCAGGCCCGGGACCGACTACAATGAGCAGTTCTTC. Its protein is CASRPGTDYNEQFF.

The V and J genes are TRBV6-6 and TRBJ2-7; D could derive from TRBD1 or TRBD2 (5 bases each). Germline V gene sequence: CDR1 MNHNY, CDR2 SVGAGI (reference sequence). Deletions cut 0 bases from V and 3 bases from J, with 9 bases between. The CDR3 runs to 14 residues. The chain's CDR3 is CASSYSGPYYEQYF. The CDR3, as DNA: TGTGCCAGCAGTTACTCGGGACCTTACTACGAGCAGTACTTC.

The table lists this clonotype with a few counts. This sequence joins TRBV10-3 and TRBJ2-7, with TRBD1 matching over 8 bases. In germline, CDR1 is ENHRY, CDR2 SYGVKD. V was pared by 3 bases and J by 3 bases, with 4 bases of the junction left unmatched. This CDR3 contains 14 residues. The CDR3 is CAISDPGTGYEQYF. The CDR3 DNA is TGTGCCATCAGTGACCCAGGGACAGGCTACGAGCAGTACTTC.

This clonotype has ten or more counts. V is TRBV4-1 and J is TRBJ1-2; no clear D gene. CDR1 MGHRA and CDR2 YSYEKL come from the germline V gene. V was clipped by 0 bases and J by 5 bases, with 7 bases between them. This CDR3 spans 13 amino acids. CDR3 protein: CASSQESGYGYTF. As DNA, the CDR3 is TGCGCCAGCAGCCAAGAATCCGGATATGGCTACACCTTC.

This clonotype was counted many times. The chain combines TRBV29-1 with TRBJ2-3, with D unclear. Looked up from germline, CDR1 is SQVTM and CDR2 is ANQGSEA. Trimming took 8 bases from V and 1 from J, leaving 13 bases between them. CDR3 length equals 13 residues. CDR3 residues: CSSSKGGTDTQYF. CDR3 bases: TGCAGCTCAAGCAAGGGTGGCACAGATACGCAGTATTTT.

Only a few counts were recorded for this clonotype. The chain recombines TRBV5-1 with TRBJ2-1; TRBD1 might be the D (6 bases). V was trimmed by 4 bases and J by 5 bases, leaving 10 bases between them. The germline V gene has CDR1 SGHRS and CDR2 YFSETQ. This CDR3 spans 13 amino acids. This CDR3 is CASSHRDNNEQFF. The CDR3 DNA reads TGCGCCAGCAGCCACCGGGACAACAATGAGCAGTTCTTC.